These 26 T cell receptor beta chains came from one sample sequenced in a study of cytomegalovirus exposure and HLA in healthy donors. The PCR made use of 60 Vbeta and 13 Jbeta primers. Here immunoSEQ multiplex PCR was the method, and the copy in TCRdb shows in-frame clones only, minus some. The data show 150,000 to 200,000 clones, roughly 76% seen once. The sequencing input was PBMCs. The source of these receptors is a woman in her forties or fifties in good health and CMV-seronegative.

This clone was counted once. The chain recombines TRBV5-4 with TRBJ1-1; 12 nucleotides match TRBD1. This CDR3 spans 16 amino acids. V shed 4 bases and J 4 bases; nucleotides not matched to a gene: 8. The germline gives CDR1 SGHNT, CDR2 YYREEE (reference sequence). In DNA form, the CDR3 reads TGTGCCAGCAGCCCCAGGGACAGGGGGCCGGGCACTGAAGCTTTCTTT. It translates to CASSPRDRGPGTEAFF.

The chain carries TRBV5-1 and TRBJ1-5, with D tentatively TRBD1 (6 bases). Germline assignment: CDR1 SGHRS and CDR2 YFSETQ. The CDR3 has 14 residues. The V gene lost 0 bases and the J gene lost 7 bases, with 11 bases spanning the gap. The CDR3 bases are TGCGCCAGCAGCTTGGGCGGGGGGCAACAGCCCCAGCATTTT. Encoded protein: CASSLGGGQQPQHF.

The CDR3 here is CASSLIGDISYNEQFF. The CDR3 DNA sequence: TGTGCCAGCAGCCTCATAGGAGATATCTCCTACAATGAGCAGTTCTTC. The V call is TRBV4-2, the J call TRBJ2-1; D is unclear. The V gene lost 4 bases and the J gene lost 0 bases, with 13 bases spanning the gap. This CDR3 region has 16 residues. Per germline, CDR1 LGHNA and CDR2 YNFKEQ.

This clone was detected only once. CDR3 in amino acids: CAWSSGGEQFF. CDR3 sequence (DNA): TGTGCCTGGAGTTCTGGCGGTGAGCAGTTCTTC. The V and J genes are TRBV30 and TRBJ2-1; no reliable D call. Germline V CDR1 and CDR2: GTSNPN, SVGIG (reference sequence). The CDR3 totals 11 residues. The V end lost 2 bases, the J end lost 9 bases, and 8 bases lay between the germline ends.

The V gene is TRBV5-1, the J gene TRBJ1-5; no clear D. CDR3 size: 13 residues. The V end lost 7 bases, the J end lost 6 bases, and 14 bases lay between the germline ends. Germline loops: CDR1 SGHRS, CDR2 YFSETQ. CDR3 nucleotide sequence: TGCGCCAGCTTCGAGGGCCCGGGTCAGCCCCAGCATTTT. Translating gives CASFEGPGQPQHF.

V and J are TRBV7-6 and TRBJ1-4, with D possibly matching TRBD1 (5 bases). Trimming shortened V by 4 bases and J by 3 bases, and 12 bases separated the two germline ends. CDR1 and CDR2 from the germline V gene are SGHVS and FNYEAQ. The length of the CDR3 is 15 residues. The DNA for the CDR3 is TGTGCCAGCAGCTCTCTCGGAGGGGCTAATGAAAAACTGTTTTTT. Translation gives CASSSLGGANEKLFF.

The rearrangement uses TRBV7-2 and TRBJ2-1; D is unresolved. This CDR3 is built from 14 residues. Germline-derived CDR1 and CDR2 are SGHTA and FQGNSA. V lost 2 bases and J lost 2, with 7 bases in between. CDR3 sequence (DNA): TGTGCCAGCAGCTTATCGAGTCCCTACAATGAGCAGTTCTTC. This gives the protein CASSLSSPYNEQFF.

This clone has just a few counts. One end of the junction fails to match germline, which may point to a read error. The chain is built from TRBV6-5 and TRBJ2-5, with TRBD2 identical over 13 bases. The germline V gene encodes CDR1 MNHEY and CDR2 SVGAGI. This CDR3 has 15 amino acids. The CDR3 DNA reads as TGTGCCAGCAGTTACCAAGGACTAGCGGGAGAGGCCCAGTACTTC. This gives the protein CASSYQGLAGEAQYF.

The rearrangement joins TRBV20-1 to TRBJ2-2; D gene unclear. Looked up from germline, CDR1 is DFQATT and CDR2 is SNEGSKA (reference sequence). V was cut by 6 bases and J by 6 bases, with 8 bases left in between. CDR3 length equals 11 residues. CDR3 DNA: TGCAGTGCGCGACTGTCCGGGGAGCTGTTTTTT. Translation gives CSARLSGELFF.

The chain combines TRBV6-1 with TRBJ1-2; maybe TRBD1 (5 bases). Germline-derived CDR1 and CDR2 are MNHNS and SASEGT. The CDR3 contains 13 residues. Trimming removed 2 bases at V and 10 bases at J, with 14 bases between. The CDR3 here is CASSERRGWDYTF. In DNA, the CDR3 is TGTGCCAGCAGTGAAAGGAGGGGTTGGGACTACACCTTC.

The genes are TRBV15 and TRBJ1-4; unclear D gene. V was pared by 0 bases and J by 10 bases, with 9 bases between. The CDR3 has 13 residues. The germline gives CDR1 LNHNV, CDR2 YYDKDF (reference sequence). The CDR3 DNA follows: TGTGCCACCAGCAGAGATCTAACCGGAAAACTGTTTTTT. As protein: CATSRDLTGKLFF.

This CDR3 reads CASSAAASNQPQHF. The DNA of the CDR3 is TGCGCCAGCAGTGCGGCGGCTAGCAATCAGCCCCAGCATTTT. The V gene is TRBV10-2, the J gene TRBJ1-5; D gene uncertain. V lost 4 bases and J lost 0, with 7 bases in between. The CDR3 runs 14 residues. Germline CDR1 reads WSHSY; CDR2 reads SAAADI.

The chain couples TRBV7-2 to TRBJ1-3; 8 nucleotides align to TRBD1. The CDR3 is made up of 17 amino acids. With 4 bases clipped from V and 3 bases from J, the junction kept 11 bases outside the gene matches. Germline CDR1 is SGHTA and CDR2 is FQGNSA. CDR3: CASSSQPAGGFGNTIYF. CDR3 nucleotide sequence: TGTGCCAGCAGCTCCCAACCGGCAGGGGGCTTTGGAAACACCATATATTTT.

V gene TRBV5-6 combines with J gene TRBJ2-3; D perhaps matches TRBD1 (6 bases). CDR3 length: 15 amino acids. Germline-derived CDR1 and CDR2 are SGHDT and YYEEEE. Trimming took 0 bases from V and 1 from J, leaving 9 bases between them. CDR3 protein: CASSLGTAGTDTQYF. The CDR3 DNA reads TGTGCCAGCAGCTTGGGGACAGCAGGCACAGATACGCAGTATTTT.

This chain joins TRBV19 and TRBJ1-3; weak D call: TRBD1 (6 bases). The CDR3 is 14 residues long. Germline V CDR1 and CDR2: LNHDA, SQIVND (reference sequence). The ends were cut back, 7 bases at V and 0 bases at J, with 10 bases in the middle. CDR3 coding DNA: TGTGCCAGTAACTACAGGGCCTCTGGAAACACCATATATTTT. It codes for CASNYRASGNTIYF.

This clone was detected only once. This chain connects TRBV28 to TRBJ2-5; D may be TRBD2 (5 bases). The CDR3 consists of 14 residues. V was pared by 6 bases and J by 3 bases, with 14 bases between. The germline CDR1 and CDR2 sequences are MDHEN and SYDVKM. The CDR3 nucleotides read TGTGCCAGCAGCCCATTGGACGGGAAAGAGACCCAGTACTTC. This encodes CASSPLDGKETQYF.

CDR3 region: CAISDPDTQYF. As DNA, the CDR3 is TGTGCCATCAGTGATCCGGATACGCAGTATTTT. The chain links TRBV10-3 to TRBJ2-3, with D unclear. The CDR3 is made up of 11 amino acids. CDR1 is ENHRY and CDR2 is SYGVKD in the germline V gene. V was shortened by 3 bases and J by 6 bases, with 4 bases between the two germline ends.

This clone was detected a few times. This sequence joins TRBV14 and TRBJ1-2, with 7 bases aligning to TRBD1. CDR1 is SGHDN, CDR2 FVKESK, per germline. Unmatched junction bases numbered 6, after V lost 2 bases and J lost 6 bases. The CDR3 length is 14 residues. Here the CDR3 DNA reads TGTGCCAGCAGCCAAAGACTTACAGGGGATGGCTACACCTTC. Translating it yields CASSQRLTGDGYTF.

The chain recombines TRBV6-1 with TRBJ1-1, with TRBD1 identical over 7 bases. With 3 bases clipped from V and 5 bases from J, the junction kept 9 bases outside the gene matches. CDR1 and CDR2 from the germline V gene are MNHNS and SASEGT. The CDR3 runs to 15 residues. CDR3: CASSEQNRGLTEAFF. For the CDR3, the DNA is TGTGCCAGCAGTGAGCAAAATAGGGGGCTGACTGAAGCTTTCTTT.

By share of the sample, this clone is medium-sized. CDR3 residues: CASSEQGKKAEAFF. CDR3 in DNA: TGTGCCAGCAGCGAACAGGGGAAAAAGGCTGAAGCTTTCTTT. The chain uses TRBV21-1 and TRBJ1-1; no check of the table's D call, TRBD1, against the DNA was made. TRBV21-1 is a known pseudogene. The CDR3 totals 14 residues.

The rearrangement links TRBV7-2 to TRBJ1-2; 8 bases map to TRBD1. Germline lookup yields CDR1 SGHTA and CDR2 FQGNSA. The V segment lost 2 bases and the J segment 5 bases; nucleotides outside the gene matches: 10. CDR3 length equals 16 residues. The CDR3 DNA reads TGTGCCAGCAGCTTAATTGGGACAGGCTTTGTTTATGGCTACACCTTC. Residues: CASSLIGTGFVYGYTF.

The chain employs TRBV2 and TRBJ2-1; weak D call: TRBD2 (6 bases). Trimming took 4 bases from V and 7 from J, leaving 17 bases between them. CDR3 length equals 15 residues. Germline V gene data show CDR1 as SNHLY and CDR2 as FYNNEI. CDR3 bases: TGTGCCAGCAGTGCCGTGGCGGGGATACCAAATGAGCAGTTCTTC. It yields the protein CASSAVAGIPNEQFF.

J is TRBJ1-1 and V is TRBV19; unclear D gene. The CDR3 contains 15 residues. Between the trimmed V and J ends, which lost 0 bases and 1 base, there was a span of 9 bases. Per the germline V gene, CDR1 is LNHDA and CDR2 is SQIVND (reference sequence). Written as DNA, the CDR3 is TGTGCCAGTAGTATAGAAGGTCGGGGGAACACTGAAGCTTTCTTT. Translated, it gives CASSIEGRGNTEAFF.

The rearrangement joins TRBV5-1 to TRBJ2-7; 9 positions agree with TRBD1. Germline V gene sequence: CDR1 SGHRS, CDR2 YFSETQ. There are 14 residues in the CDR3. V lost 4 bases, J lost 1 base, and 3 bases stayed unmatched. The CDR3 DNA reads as TGCGCCAGCAGCCACGGACAGGGGTCCTACGAGCAGTACTTC. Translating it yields CASSHGQGSYEQYF.

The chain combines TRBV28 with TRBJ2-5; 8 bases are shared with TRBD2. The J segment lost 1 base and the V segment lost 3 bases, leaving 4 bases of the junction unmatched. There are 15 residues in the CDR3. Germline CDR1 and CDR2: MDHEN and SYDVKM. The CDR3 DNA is TGTGCCAGCAGTTTCCGGGAGGGACTCCAAGAGACCCAGTACTTC. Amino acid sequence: CASSFREGLQETQYF.

The CDR3 loop reads CASSEAAVLADEQFF. In nucleotides, the CDR3 is TGTGCCAGCAGTGAAGCTGCGGTACTAGCGGATGAGCAGTTCTTC. The gene calls are TRBV2 and TRBJ2-1; 8 nucleotides agree with TRBD2. Trimming removed 0 bases from V and 8 bases from J; junction bases left unmatched: 6. The germline gives CDR1 SNHLY, CDR2 FYNNEI. The CDR3 has 15 amino acids. The full variable domain, in which reference TRBV2 and TRBJ2-1 provide the parts outside the CDR3, is EPEVTQTPSHQVTQMGQEVILRCVPISNHLYFYWYRQILGQKVEFLVSFYNNEISEKSEIFDDQFSVERPDGSNFTLKIRSTKLEDSAMYFCASSEAAVLADEQFFGPGTRLTVL.